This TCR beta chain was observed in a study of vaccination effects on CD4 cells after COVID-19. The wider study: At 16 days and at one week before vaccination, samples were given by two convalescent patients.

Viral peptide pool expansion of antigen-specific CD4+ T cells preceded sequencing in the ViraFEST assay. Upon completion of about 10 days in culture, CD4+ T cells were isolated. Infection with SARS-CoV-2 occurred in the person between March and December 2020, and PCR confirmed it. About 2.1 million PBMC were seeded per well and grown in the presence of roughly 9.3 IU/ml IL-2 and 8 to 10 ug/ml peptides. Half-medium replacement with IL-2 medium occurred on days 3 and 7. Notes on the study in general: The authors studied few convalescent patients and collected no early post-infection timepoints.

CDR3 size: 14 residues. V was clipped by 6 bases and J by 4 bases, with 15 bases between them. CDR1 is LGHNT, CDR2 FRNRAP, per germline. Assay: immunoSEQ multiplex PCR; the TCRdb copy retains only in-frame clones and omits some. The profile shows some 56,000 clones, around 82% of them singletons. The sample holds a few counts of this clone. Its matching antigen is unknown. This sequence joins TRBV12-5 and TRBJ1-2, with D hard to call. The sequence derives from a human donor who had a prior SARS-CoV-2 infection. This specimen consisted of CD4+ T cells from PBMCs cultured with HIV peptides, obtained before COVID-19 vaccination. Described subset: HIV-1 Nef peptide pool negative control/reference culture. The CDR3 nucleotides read TGTGCTAGTGGGCGCGGACGGCCGCCCTATGGCTACACCTTC. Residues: CASGRGRPPYGYTF.